The 7 T cell receptor beta chains listed next were all sequenced from one sample in a study of T cells in Graves' hyperthyroidism and ophthalmopathy. The TCR beta CDR3 regions underwent amplification using RNA transcripts as the source. Primed by the HTBI set, a first-round RT-PCR was run on the TCR CDR3. TCRdb analysed the multiplex PCR reads with MiXCR anew, one entry per CDR3 protein. This repertoire shows 660,000 or so distinct CDR3 sequences, approximately 42% found once; its top ten account for 7% to 7.5%. Sequenced material: peripheral blood or thyroid tissue (not recorded which). The receptors originated from an adult man with Graves' disease, either hyperthyroidism or ophthalmopathy (not recorded which).

This clonotype was counted between two and nine times. CDR3 in amino acids: CASSYSSGWGEKLFF. The CDR3 DNA is TGTGCCAGCAGTTACTCGAGCGGGTGGGGCGAAAAACTGTTTTTT. The chain joins TRBV2 to TRBJ1-4, with TRBD1 as a possible D gene (5 bases). The CDR3 is 15 amino acids. The V gene lost 5 bases and the J gene lost 8 bases, with 18 bases spanning the gap. From germline, CDR1 is SNHLY and CDR2 FYNNEI. Complete variable domain (other parts from reference TRBV2 and TRBJ1-4): EPEVTQTPSHQVTQMGQEVILRCVPISNHLYFYWYRQILGQKVEFLVSFYNNEISEKSEIFDDQFSVERPDGSNFTLKIRSTKLEDSAMYFCASSYSSGWGEKLFFGSGTQLSVL.

This chain connects TRBV5-1 to TRBJ1-2, with D perhaps matching TRBD1 (5 bases). Per germline, CDR1 SGHRS and CDR2 YFSETQ. This CDR3 is 12 amino acids long. V was shortened by 1 base and J by 8 bases, with 9 bases between the two germline ends. The CDR3 reads CASSLIGAGYTF. Here the CDR3 DNA reads TGCGCCAGCAGCTTGATAGGGGCAGGCTACACCTTC.

This chain links TRBV5-1 with TRBJ1-1, with 12 bases aligning to TRBD1. This CDR3 has 16 amino acids. Germline V gene sequence: CDR1 SGHRS, CDR2 YFSETQ. V dropped 4 bases and J dropped 3; count of bases not matched to a gene: 7. CDR3 sequence: CASSGGTGGFHTEAFF. In DNA form, the CDR3 reads TGCGCCAGCAGCGGAGGGACAGGGGGCTTTCACACTGAAGCTTTCTTT.

V is TRBV5-4 and J is TRBJ2-5; 7 bases map to TRBD1. The CDR3 is 13 residues long. From germline, CDR1 is SGHNT and CDR2 YYREEE (reference sequence). Germline trimming cut 6 bases from V and 4 bases from J; bases unmatched to any gene: 6. Here the CDR3 reads CASTTGPGETQYF. CDR3 nucleotide sequence: TGTGCCAGCACGACAGGGCCGGGAGAGACCCAGTACTTC.

This chain links TRBV7-2 with TRBJ2-7, with D possibly TRBD2 on 5 matching bases. Trimming removed 6 bases from V and 2 bases from J, with 17 bases in between. This CDR3 contains 15 residues. Germline CDR1 reads SGHTA; CDR2 reads FQGNSA. This chain's CDR3 is CASSEARTPTYEQYF. The DNA of the CDR3 is TGTGCCAGCAGTGAGGCGCGGACTCCCACCTACGAGCAGTACTTC.

The chain has TRBV2 and TRBJ1-4; 10 nucleotides line up with TRBD1. This CDR3 spans 16 amino acids. J gave up 3 bases and V 2 bases, and 3 bases lay outside the gene matches. The germline V gene has CDR1 SNHLY and CDR2 FYNNEI. The CDR3 here is CASSEFGQGANEKLFF. In DNA, the CDR3 is TGTGCCAGCAGTGAATTCGGACAGGGGGCTAATGAAAAACTGTTTTTT.

This clonotype was recorded many times. This sequence joins TRBV20-1 and TRBJ1-1; maybe TRBD1 (6 bases). CDR1 DFQATT and CDR2 SNEGSKA come from the germline V gene (reference sequence). The CDR3 has 14 amino acids. The ends were cut back, 6 bases at V and 3 bases at J, with 17 bases in the middle. In DNA form, the CDR3 reads TGCAGTGCCGGCAGGGGAGGTTGGGACACTGAAGCTTTCTTT. Translating gives CSAGRGGWDTEAFF.